By frequency in the sample, the clone carrying this TCR beta chain is medium-sized. Antigen unknown. Treatment defined: treatment-naive control, cytoreductive nephrectomy. These data come from a study of radiation and T cells in renal cell carcinoma. Study-wide results and caveats: Compared with controls, irradiated tumors had more, larger dominant CDR3 motifs. Sampling covered only around 1 g of each tumor.

Method: immunoSEQ multiplex PCR; TCRdb's copy keeps in-frame clones and lacks some. The sample lists 20,000 to 30,000 clones, roughly 50% occurring once. The trim removed 6 bases at V and 6 bases at J, leaving 6 bases unmatched. The CDR3 loop spans 14 amino acids. Germline CDR1 reads MNHEY; CDR2 reads SVGAGI. This clonotype originated in a middle-aged man with renal cell carcinoma. This rearrangement joins TRBV6-5 to TRBJ1-5; TRBD1 matches at 9 bases. The source material was tumor tissue, sampled from a patient whose treatment was nephrectomy without radiotherapy. The CDR3 sequence is CASSSDRGSQPQHF. The CDR3 DNA sequence: TGTGCCAGCAGCTCCGACAGGGGGAGTCAGCCCCAGCATTTT.